This T cell receptor beta chain was obtained from a study of T cells in Graves' hyperthyroidism and ophthalmopathy. The study's findings and limits: In the blood, most expanded thyroid clonotypes above 0.001 appeared as well. A median around 6.8 months before onset, the model predicted ophthalmopathy.

The CDR3 is 17 amino acids. Germline CDR1 SGHRS, CDR2 YFSETQ. Losses at the gene ends were 4 bases for V and 1 base for J; bases not matched to a gene: 8. Amplification of TCR beta CDR3 regions was performed using RNA transcripts as template. The HTBI primer set was used in a first-round RT-PCR of the TCR CDR3. TCRdb recomputed calls from the multiplex PCR reads with MiXCR, one row per CDR3 protein. The sample holds about 560,000 distinct CDR3 sequences, over 15% seen once. The study based diagnoses on clinical symptoms, serum thyroxine and TRAb, thyroid ultrasound and orbital computed tomography. This clonotype came up many times. Its specificity is not known.

Input material: blood. This TCR was recovered from a woman younger than 30 with Graves' hyperthyroidism. This chain connects TRBV5-1 to TRBJ2-3, with TRBD2 matching over 11 bases. In DNA form, the CDR3 reads TGCGCCAGCAGCCCGAGGACTAGCGGGCACGGCACAGATACGCAGTATTTT. Residues: CASSPRTSGHGTDTQYF.